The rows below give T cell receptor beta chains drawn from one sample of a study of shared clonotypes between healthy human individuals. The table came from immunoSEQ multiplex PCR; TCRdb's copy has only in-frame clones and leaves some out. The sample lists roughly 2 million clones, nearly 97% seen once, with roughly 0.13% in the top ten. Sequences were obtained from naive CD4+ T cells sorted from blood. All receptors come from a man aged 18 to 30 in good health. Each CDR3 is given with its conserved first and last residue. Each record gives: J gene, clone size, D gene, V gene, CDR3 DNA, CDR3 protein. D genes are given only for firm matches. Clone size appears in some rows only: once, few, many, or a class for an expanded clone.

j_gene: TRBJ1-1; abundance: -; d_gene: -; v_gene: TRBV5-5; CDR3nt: TGTGCCAGCAGCTTGGAGGGATCGAACACTGAAGCTTTCTTT; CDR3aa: CASSLEGSNTEAFF
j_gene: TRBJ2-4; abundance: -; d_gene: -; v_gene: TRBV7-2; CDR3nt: TGTGCCAGCAGCTTGGATCCGGGCGGGTCCAAAAACATTCAGTACTTC; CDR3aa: CASSLDPGGSKNIQYF
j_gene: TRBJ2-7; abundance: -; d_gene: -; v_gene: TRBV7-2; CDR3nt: TGTGCCAGCAGGCCAGGGACCGGGGGGCGGCAGTACTTC; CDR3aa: CASRPGTGGRQYF
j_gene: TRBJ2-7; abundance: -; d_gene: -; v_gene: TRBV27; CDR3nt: TGTGCCAGCAGTCTAAAAACGGACAGTACCTACGAGCAGTACTTC; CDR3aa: CASSLKTDSTYEQYF
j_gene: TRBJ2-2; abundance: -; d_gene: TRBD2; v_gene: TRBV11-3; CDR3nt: TGTGCCAGCACGGGCGGGCGTCTAGCGGGAGCCTCTACGAGCACCGGGGAGCTGTTTTTT; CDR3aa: CASTGGRLAGASTSTGELFF
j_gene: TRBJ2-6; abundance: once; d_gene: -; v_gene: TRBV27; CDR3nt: TGTGCCAGCAGCTCCTTGGCGGCCGGGGCCAACGTCCTGACTTTC; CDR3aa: CASSSLAAGANVLTF
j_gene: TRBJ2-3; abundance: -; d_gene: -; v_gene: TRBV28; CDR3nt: TGTGCCAGCAGTTTAAGTGGGCCAGATACGCAGTATTTT; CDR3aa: CASSLSGPDTQYF
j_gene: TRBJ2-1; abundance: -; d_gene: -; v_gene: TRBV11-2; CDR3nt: TGTGCCAGCAGCTGGACCCGAGAGAGCTCCTACAATGAGCAGTTCTTC; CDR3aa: CASSWTRESSYNEQFF
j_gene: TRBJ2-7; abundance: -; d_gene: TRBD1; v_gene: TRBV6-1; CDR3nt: TGTGCCAGCAGTGGGAGGACAGGAGCCTACGAGCAGTACTTC; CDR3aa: CASSGRTGAYEQYF
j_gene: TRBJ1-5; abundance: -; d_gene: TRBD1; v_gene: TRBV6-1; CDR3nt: TGTGCCAGCAGTACCGTGACAGGGAGCAATCAGCCCCAGCATTTT; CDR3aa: CASSTVTGSNQPQHF
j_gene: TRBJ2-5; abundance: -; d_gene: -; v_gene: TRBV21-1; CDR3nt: TGTGCCAGCAGCAAAGTTAGTAGGGAACAAGAGACCCAGTACTTC; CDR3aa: CASSKVSREQETQYF
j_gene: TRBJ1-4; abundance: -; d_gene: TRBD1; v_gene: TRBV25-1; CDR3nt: TGTGCCAGCACCCCTTCACAGGGGGCGCGAGAAAAACTGTTTTTT; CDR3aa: CASTPSQGAREKLFF
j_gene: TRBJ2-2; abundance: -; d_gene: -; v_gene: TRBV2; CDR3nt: TGTGCCAGCAGTGTATCGCCCGCGAACACCGGGGAGCTGTTTTTT; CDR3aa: CASSVSPANTGELFF
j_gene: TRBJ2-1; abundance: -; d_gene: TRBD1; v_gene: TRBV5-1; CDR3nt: TGCGCCAGCAGCTTGGTACAGGGGAAAGACAATGAGCAGTTCTTC; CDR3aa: CASSLVQGKDNEQFF
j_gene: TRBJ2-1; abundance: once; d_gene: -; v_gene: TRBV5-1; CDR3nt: TGCGCCAGCAGCTTTAGCGGCCTGGTTTTTGGCGGGTCCTCCTACAATGAGCAGTTCTTC; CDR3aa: CASSFSGLVFGGSSYNEQFF
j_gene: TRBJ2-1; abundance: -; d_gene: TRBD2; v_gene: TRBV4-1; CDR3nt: TGCGCCAGCAGCCCAGTAGGGGGACTAGGCCAAGGGGAGCAGTTCTTC; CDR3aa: CASSPVGGLGQGEQFF
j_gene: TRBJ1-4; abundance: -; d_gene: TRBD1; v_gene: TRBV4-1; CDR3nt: TGCGCCAGCAGCGCGACAGGGGTTGGTTATGAAAAACTGTTTTTT; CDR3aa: CASSATGVGYEKLFF
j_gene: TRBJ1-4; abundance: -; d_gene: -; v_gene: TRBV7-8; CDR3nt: TGTGCCAGCAGCTTAGGGTTAGAGGAAAAACTGTTTTTT; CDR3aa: CASSLGLEEKLFF
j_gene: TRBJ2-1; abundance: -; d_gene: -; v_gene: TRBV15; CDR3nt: TGTGCCACCAGCAGAGAAAAGGGCTCGTACAATGAGCAGTTCTTC; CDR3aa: CATSREKGSYNEQFF
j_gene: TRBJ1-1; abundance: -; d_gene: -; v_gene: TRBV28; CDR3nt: TGTGCCAGCAGTTTAGCGGAGCGGACGGGCACTGAAGCTTTCTTT; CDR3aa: CASSLAERTGTEAFF
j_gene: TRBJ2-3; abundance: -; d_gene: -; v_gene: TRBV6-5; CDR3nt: TGTGCCAGCACCCTCGGGGGTTCAGATACGCAGTATTTT; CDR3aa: CASTLGGSDTQYF
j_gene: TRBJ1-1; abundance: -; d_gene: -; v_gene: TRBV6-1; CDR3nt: TGTGCCAGCAGTGTTAGGGGCTGGAGCACTGAAGCTTTCTTT; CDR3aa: CASSVRGWSTEAFF
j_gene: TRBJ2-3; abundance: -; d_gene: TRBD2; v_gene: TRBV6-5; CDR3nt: TGTGCCAGCAGTTACTCGGCTAGCGGGAGTCGATCGCAGTATTTT; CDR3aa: CASSYSASGSRSQYF
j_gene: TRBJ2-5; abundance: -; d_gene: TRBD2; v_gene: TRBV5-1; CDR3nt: TGCGCCAGCAGCCCAGCGGGAGGTGAGACCCAGTACTTC; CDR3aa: CASSPAGGETQYF
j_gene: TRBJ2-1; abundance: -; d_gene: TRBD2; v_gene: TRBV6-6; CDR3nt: TGTGCCAGCAGTTCCAGGACTAGCTCTCTTGATGGGCAGTTCTTC; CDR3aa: CASSSRTSSLDGQFF
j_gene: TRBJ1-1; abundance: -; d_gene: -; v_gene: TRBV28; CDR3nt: TGTGCCAGCAGTGGTTTTGGACAGTCCATGAACACTGAAGCTTTCTTT; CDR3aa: CASSGFGQSMNTEAFF
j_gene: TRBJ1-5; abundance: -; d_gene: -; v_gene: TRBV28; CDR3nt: TGTGCCAGCAGTTTATCCCGCCGACAGCCGAGCTTGGGCAATCAGCCCCAGCATTTT; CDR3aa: CASSLSRRQPSLGNQPQHF
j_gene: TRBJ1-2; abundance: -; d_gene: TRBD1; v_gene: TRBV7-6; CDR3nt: TGTGCCAGCAGCTCCTGGAGTGGGGACAGCTTCTATGGCTACACCTTC; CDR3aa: CASSSWSGDSFYGYTF
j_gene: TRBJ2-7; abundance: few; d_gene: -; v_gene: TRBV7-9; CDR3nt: TGTGCCAGCAGCTCCCCGGGGACCTACGAGCAGTACTTC; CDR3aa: CASSSPGTYEQYF
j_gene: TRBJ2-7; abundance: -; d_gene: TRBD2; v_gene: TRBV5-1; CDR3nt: TGCGCCAGCAGCTTGGATAGCGGGAGTAACGACGAGCAGTACTTC; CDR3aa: CASSLDSGSNDEQYF